The sequence of this T cell receptor beta chain was determined in a study of blood T cell repertoires in COVID-19. Measured with immunoSEQ multiplex PCR; TCRdb has only the in-frame clones, and not every one. The sample records roughly 380,000 clones, approximately 84% being singletons. V gave up 5 bases and J gave up 3 bases, with 16 bases separating them. The CDR3 has 16 amino acids. CDR1 SGHNT and CDR2 YENEEA come from the germline V gene. Recovered status in Cohort 3 required two negative PCRs, clearance, or symptom resolution. The sample comprised PBMCs or T cells enriched from blood (not recorded which). This receptor was identified in a woman aged 25 to 39 who had recovered from COVID-19. This rearrangement joins TRBV11-3 to TRBJ2-2; D may be TRBD2 (7 bases). CDR3 loop: CASSRPAGADTGELFF. The CDR3 DNA reads TGTGCCAGCAGCCGACCTGCGGGGGCTGACACCGGGGAGCTGTTTTTT. Using reference TRBV11-3 and TRBJ2-2 for the parts outside the CDR3, the full variable domain is EAGVVQSPRYKIIEKKQPVAFWCNPISGHNTLYWYLQNLGQGPELLIRYENEEAVDDSQLPKDRFSAERLKGVDSTLKIQPAELGDSAVYLCASSRPAGADTGELFFGEGSRLTVL.